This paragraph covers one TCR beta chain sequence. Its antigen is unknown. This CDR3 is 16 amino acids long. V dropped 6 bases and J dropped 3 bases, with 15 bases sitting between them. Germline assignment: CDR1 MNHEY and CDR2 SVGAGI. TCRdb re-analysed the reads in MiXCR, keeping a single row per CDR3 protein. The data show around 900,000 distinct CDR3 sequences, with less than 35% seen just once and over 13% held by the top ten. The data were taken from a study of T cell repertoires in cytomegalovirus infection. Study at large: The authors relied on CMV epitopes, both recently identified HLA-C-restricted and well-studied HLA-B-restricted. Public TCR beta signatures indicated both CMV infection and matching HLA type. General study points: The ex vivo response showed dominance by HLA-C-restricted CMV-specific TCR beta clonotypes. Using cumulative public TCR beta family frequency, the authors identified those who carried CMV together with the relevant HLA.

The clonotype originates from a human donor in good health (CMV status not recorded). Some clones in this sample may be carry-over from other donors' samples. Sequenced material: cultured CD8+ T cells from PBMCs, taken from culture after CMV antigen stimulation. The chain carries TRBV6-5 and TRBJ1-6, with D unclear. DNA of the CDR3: TGTGCCAGCAGGTTCACCTGGGAGCTCTATAATTCACCCCTCCACTTT. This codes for CASRFTWELYNSPLHF.